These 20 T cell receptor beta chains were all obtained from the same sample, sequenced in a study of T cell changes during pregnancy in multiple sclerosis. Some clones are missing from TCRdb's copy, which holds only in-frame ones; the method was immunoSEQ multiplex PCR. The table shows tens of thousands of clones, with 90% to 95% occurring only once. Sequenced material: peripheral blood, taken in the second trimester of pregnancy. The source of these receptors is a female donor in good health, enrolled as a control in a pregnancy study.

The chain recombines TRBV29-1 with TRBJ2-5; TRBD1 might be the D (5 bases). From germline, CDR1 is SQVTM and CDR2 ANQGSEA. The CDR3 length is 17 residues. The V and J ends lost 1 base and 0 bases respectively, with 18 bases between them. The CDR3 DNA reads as TGCAGCGTTGAAGGTGGACCGGACAAGGAATACCAAGAGACCCAGTACTTC. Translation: CSVEGGPDKEYQETQYF.

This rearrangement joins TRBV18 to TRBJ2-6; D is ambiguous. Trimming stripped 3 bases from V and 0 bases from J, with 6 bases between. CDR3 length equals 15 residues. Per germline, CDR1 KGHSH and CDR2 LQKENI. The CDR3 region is CASSPISSGANVLTF. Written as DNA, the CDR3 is TGTGCCAGCTCACCCATTTCCTCTGGGGCCAACGTCCTGACTTTC.

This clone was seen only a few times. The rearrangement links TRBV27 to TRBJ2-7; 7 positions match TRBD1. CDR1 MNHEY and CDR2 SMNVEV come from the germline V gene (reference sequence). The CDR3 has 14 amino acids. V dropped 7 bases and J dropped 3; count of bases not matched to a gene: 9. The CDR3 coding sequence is TGTGCCAGCACCCCGAGGGACAGCCTCTACGAGCAGTACTTC. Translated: CASTPRDSLYEQYF.

The CDR3 bases are TGTGCCAGCAGCCATCGGGACAGGGGAGCCTTAAAGTCCGGGGAGCTGTTTTTT. It yields the protein CASSHRDRGALKSGELFF. The rearrangement links TRBV14 to TRBJ2-2, with 10 bases that match TRBD1. Losses at the gene ends were 3 bases for V and 6 bases for J; bases not matched to a gene: 13. The CDR3 consists of 18 residues. In germline, CDR1 is SGHDN, CDR2 FVKESK.

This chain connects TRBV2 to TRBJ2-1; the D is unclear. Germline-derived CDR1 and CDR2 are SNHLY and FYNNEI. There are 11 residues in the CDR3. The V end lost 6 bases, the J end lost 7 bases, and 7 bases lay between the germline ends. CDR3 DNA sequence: TGTGCCAGCAGCGCGATAAATGAGCAGTTCTTC. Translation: CASSAINEQFF.

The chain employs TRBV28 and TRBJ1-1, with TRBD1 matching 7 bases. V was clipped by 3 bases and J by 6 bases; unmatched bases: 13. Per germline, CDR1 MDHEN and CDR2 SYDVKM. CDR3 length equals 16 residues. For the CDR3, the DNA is TGTGCCAGCAGTTTCTACCGCTGGACAGGTAACCCTGAAGCTTTCTTT. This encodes CASSFYRWTGNPEAFF. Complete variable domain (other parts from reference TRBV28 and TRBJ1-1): DVKVTQSSRYLVKRTGEKVFLECVQDMDHENMFWYRQDPGLGLRLIYFSYDVKMKEKGDIPEGYSVSREKKERFSLILESASTNQTSMYLCASSFYRWTGNPEAFFGQGTRLTVV.

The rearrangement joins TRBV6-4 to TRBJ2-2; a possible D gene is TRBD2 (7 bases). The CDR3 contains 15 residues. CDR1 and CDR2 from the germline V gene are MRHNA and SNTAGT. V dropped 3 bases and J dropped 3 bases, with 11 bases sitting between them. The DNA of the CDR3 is TGTGCCAGCAGTGAAGAGGGGGGGCACACCGGGGAGCTGTTTTTT. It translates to CASSEEGGHTGELFF.

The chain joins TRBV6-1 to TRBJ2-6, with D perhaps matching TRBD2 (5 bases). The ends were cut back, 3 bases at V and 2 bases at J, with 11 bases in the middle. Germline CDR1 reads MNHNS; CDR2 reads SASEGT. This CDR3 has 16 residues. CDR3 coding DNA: TGTGCCAGCAGTGAGTACGAGGGTGCTGGGGCCAACGTCCTGACTTTC. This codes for CASSEYEGAGANVLTF.

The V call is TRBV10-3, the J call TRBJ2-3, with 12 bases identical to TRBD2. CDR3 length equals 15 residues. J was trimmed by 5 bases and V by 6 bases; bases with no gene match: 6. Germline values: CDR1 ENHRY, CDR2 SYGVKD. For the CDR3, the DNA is TGTGCCATCAGCCTAGCGGGAGGGCTTGGAGATACGCAGTATTTT. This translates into CAISLAGGLGDTQYF.

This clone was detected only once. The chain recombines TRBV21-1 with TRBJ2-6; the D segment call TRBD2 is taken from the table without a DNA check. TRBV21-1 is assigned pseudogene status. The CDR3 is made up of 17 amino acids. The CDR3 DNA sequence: TGTGCCAGCAGCAAAGCCCCACCAACGTCTAGGGCCAACGTCCTGACTTTC. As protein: CASSKAPPTSRANVLTF.

CDR3: CASSPSQRDGNEQFF. The CDR3 coding sequence is TGTGCCAGCAGCCCCTCCCAGCGGGATGGCAATGAGCAGTTCTTC. This chain links TRBV5-4 with TRBJ2-1; TRBD2 aligns across 7 bases. Per germline, CDR1 SGHNT and CDR2 YYREEE (reference sequence). Trimming cost V 4 bases and J 6 bases; bases outside gene matches: 10. This CDR3 contains 15 residues.

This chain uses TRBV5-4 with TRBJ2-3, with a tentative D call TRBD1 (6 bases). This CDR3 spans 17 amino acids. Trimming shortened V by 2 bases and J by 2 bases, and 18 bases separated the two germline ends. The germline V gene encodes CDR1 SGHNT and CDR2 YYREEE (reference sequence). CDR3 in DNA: TGTGCCAGCAGCTTTAAATCAGGGGCCGGCTACACAGATACGCAGTATTTT. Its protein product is CASSFKSGAGYTDTQYF.

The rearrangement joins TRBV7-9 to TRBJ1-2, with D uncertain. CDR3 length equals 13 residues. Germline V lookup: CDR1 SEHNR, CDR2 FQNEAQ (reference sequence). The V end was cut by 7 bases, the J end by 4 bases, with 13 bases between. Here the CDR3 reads CASTGSHFYGYTF. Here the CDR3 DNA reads TGTGCCAGCACCGGGAGCCACTTCTATGGCTACACCTTC.

The CDR3 loop is CASSTKTGLSATNEKLFF. The DNA for the CDR3 is TGTGCCAGCAGCACTAAGACAGGACTTTCTGCAACTAATGAAAAACTGTTTTTT. V is TRBV5-4 and J is TRBJ1-4; D perhaps matches TRBD1 (6 bases). This CDR3 contains 18 residues. The V end was cut by 4 bases, the J end by 0 bases, with 19 bases between. Germline V gene sequence: CDR1 SGHNT, CDR2 YYREEE (reference sequence).

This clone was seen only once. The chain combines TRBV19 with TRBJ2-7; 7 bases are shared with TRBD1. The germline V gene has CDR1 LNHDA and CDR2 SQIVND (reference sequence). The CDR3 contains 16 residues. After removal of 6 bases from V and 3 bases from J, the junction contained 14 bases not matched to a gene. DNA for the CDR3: TGTGCCAGTAGATACCTGGTTAGGGACAGAGGCTACGAGCAGTACTTC. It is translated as CASRYLVRDRGYEQYF.

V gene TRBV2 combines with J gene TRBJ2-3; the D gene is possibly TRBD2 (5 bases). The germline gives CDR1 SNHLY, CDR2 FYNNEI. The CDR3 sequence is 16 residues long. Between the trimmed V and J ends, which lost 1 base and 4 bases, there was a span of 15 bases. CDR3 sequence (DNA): TGTGCCAGCAGTGAAGTCGGTTGGCTAGCCCCAGATACGCAGTATTTT. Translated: CASSEVGWLAPDTQYF.

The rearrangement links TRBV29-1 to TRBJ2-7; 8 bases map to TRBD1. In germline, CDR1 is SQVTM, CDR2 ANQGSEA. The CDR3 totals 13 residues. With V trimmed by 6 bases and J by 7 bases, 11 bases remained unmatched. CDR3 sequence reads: CSVGSGGGGEQYF. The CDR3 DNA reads TGCAGCGTAGGATCAGGGGGCGGAGGGGAGCAGTACTTC.

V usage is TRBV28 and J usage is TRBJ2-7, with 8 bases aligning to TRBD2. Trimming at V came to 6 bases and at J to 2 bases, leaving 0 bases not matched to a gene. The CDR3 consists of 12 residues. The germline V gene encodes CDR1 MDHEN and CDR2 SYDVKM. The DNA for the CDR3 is TGTGCCAGCAGAGCGGGAGCCTACGAGCAGTACTTC. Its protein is CASRAGAYEQYF.

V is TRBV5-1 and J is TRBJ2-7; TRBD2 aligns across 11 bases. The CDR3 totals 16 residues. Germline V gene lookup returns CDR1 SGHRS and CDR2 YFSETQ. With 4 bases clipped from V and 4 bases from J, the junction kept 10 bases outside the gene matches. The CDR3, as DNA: TGCGCCAGCAGCCCCGTAACTAGCGGGAGTGATTACGAGCAGTACTTC. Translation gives CASSPVTSGSDYEQYF.

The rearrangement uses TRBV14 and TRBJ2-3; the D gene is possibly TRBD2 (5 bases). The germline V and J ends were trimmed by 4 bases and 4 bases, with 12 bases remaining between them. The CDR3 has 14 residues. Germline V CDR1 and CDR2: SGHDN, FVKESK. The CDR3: CASSPFEGSDTQYF. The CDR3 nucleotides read TGTGCCAGCAGCCCTTTTGAGGGATCAGATACGCAGTATTTT.